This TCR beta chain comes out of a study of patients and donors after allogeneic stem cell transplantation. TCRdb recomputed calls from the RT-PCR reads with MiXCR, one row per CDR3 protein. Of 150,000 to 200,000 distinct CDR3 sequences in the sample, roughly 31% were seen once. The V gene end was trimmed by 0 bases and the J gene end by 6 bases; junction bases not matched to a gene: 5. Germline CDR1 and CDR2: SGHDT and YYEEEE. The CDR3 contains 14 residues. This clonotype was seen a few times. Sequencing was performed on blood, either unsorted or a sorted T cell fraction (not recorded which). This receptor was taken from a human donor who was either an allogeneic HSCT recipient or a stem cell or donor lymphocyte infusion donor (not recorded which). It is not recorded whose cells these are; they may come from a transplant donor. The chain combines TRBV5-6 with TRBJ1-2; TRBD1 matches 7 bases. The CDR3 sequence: CASSLEGARDGYTF. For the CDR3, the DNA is TGTGCCAGCAGCTTGGAGGGGGCGCGGGATGGCTACACCTTC.